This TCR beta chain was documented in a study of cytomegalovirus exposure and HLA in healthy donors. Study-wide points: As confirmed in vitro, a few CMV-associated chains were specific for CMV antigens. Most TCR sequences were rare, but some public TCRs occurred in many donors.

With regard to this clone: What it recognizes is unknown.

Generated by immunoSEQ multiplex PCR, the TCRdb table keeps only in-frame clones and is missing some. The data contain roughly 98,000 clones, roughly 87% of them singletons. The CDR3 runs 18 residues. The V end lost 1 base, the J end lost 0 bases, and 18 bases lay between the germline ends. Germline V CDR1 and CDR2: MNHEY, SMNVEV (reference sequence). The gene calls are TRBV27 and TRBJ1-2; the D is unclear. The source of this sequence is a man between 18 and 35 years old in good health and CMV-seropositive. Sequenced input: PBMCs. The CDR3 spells CASSLFWAIAPPNYGYTF. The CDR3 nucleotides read TGTGCCAGCAGTTTATTTTGGGCCATTGCCCCACCTAACTATGGCTACACCTTC.